These 28 T cell receptor beta chains came from one sample sequenced in a study of sequential checkpoint blockade in melanoma. Treatment denoted: randomized to nivolumab then ipilimumab (arm A) or the reverse (arm B). Produced via immunoSEQ multiplex PCR; TCRdb's table is partial and in-frame only. The repertoire consists of over 15,000 clones, with roughly 72% occurring once and the leading ten covering roughly 33%. The source material was CD8+ T cells sorted from blood (inferred from file names), sampled from a patient given nivolumab and ipilimumab in sequence. The receptors derive from a human donor with melanoma.

The genes are TRBV6-1 and TRBJ2-1; 9 nucleotides line up with TRBD2. This CDR3 contains 12 residues. J gave up 13 bases and V 3 bases, and 4 bases lay outside the gene matches. Germline V gene data show CDR1 as MNHNS and CDR2 as SASEGT. Here the CDR3 DNA reads TGTGCCAGCAGTGATTTCGGGACTAGCCAGTTCTTC. Its translation: CASSDFGTSQFF.

Here the CDR3 DNA reads TGTGCCAGCAGTGAAATGGGGACAATTAGAGCAGATACGCAGTATTTT. It codes for CASSEMGTIRADTQYF. The chain joins TRBV2 to TRBJ2-3; TRBD1 is a possible D gene (6 bases). Looked up from germline, CDR1 is SNHLY and CDR2 is FYNNEI. V was clipped by 2 bases and J by 4 bases, with 16 bases between them. CDR3 length: 16 amino acids.

The rearrangement joins TRBV7-8 to TRBJ2-7, with D perhaps TRBD1 (6 bases). V lost 5 bases, J lost 2 bases, and 19 bases lay in between. Germline CDR1 reads SGHVS; CDR2 reads FQNEAQ. The CDR3 totals 16 residues. The CDR3 is CASSGHREPGTYEQYF. The CDR3 nucleotides are TGTGCCAGCAGCGGGCACAGGGAGCCTGGGACCTACGAGCAGTACTTC. The complete variable domain, with remaining parts taken from reference TRBV7-8 and TRBJ2-7, reads GAGVSQSPRYKVAKRGQDVALRCDPISGHVSLFWYQQALGQGPEFLTYFQNEAQLDKSGLPSDRFFAERPEGSVSTLKIQRTQQEDSAVYLCASSGHREPGTYEQYFGPGTRLTVT.

V gene TRBV27 combines with J gene TRBJ1-2; D is undetermined. Germline assignment: CDR1 MNHEY and CDR2 SMNVEV (reference sequence). With 3 bases removed from V and 6 bases from J, the gap between germline ends came to 14 bases. This CDR3 region has 14 residues. CDR3 bases: TGTGCCAGCAGTTTTTCGGGGTTCCAGAATGGCTACACCTTC. Its translation: CASSFSGFQNGYTF.

The chain recombines TRBV5-8 with TRBJ1-2, with 8 bases aligning to TRBD1. The germline V gene encodes CDR1 SGHTS and CDR2 YDEGEE. Trimming cost V 3 bases and J 7 bases; bases outside gene matches: 8. The CDR3 has 14 residues. CDR3 nucleotide sequence: TGTGCCAGCAGCTACCCTCGGGGACAGGTTGGCTACACCTTC. Its translation: CASSYPRGQVGYTF.

J is TRBJ2-7 and V is TRBV4-3; 7 bases fit TRBD1. CDR1 LGHNA and CDR2 YSLEER come from the germline V gene. The V segment lost 0 bases and the J segment 2 bases; nucleotides outside the gene matches: 13. The CDR3 length is 18 residues. Here the CDR3 DNA reads TGCGCCAGCAGCCAAGAGGTAGGGGGCCCTATGAGAGCCTACGAGCAGTACTTC. Translation gives CASSQEVGGPMRAYEQYF.

This clone was seen more than once but under ten times. The chain couples TRBV7-9 to TRBJ2-1; 7 nucleotides align to TRBD1. The germline gives CDR1 SEHNR, CDR2 FQNEAQ (reference sequence). V lost 7 bases and J lost 8; bases outside the gene matches: 14. CDR3 length: 15 residues. The CDR3 sequence: CASIHRQGVYDEQFF. In DNA, the CDR3 is TGTGCCAGCATCCACCGGCAGGGGGTGTACGATGAGCAGTTCTTC.

V gene TRBV30 combines with J gene TRBJ2-1; tentatively, D is TRBD2 (5 bases). Germline lookup yields CDR1 GTSNPN and CDR2 SVGIG (reference sequence). CDR3 length: 11 residues. Between the trimmed V and J ends, which lost 3 bases and 11 bases, there was a span of 11 bases. CDR3 bases: TGTGCCTGGAGCTTCGGGAAGCAGCAGTTCTTC. It encodes CAWSFGKQQFF.

This clone was recorded only once. The chain employs TRBV7-8 and TRBJ1-2; D call uncertain. V lost 2 bases to trimming and J lost 0 bases, with 10 bases between them. This CDR3 spans 15 amino acids. Germline-derived CDR1 and CDR2 are SGHVS and FQNEAQ. CDR3 coding DNA: TGTGCCAGCAGCTTAATTCACGGAGCTAACTATGGCTACACCTTC. Its protein is CASSLIHGANYGYTF. Variable domain in full (rest from reference TRBV7-8 and TRBJ1-2): GAGVSQSPRYKVAKRGQDVALRCDPISGHVSLFWYQQALGQGPEFLTYFQNEAQLDKSGLPSDRFFAERPEGSVSTLKIQRTQQEDSAVYLCASSLIHGANYGYTFGSGTRLTVV.

The J gene is TRBJ2-3, the V gene TRBV4-1; unclear D gene. Germline CDR1 MGHRA, CDR2 YSYEKL. The CDR3 covers 15 residues. V was clipped by 6 bases and J by 1 base, with 14 bases between them. The DNA for the CDR3 is TGCGCCAGCAGGTTCGGCGGCTACGGCACAGATACGCAGTATTTT. Protein product: CASRFGGYGTDTQYF.

The chain couples TRBV27 to TRBJ2-2, with D maybe TRBD1 (5 bases). The germline gives CDR1 MNHEY, CDR2 SMNVEV (reference sequence). This CDR3 comprises 16 residues. V lost 3 bases to trimming and J lost 2 bases, with 13 bases between them. The CDR3 coding sequence is TGTGCCAGCAGTTTTGCGACAGACGCCAACACCGGGGAGCTGTTTTTT. Translated, it gives CASSFATDANTGELFF.

J is TRBJ2-2 and V is TRBV4-3, with 9 bases identical to TRBD2. Trimming took 0 bases from V and 6 from J; bases not matched to a gene: 2. The V gene's germline CDR1 is LGHNA and CDR2 YSLEER. The CDR3 covers 15 residues. CDR3 loop: CASSQDGTSPGELFF. The CDR3 bases are TGCGCCAGCAGCCAAGATGGGACTAGCCCCGGGGAGCTGTTTTTT.

The J gene is TRBJ2-5, the V gene TRBV30, with 11 bases that match TRBD2. Matching the DNA end better, TRBJ2-7 makes the J call doubtful. CDR1 is GTSNPN and CDR2 is SVGIG in the germline V gene (reference sequence). The CDR3 runs 15 residues. The CDR3 region is CAWSLGTSGTYEQYF. The CDR3 coding sequence is TGTGCCTGGAGCCTCGGGACTAGCGGAACCTACGAGCAGTACTTC.

The CDR3 coding sequence is TGCGCCAGCAGCCTCACTAGCGGGGGCCGTAATGAGCAGTTCTTC. Translating gives CASSLTSGGRNEQFF. This chain connects TRBV4-1 to TRBJ2-1, with 11 bases aligning to TRBD2. Trimming removed 4 bases from V and 7 bases from J; junction bases left unmatched: 6. The CDR3 extends over 15 amino acids. Germline V gene data show CDR1 as MGHRA and CDR2 as YSYEKL.

The chain employs TRBV7-2 and TRBJ2-7; the match to TRBD1 covers 9 bases. This CDR3 has 15 amino acids. V lost 5 bases, J lost 4 bases, and 9 bases stayed unmatched. CDR1 and CDR2 from the germline V gene are SGHTA and FQGNSA. The CDR3 here is CASSGPDRGVYEQYF. Written as DNA, the CDR3 is TGTGCCAGCAGCGGACCGGACAGGGGAGTTTACGAGCAGTACTTC.

The chain joins TRBV7-6 to TRBJ2-1, with 7 bases that match TRBD2. Germline assignment: CDR1 SGHVS and CDR2 FNYEAQ. Germline trimming cut 5 bases from V and 2 bases from J; bases unmatched to any gene: 12. CDR3 length equals 17 residues. The CDR3, as DNA: TGTGCCAGCAGCCAGAAGTCCGGGACTACAACCTACAATGAGCAGTTCTTC. It yields the protein CASSQKSGTTTYNEQFF.

The CDR3 DNA is TGCGCCAGCGCTTCTGAACAGGGACCCACTGAAGCTTTCTTT. Translation gives CASASEQGPTEAFF. J is TRBJ1-1 and V is TRBV10-1; TRBD1 is a possible D gene (6 bases). V lost 8 bases to trimming and J lost 4 bases, with 17 bases between them. Germline-derived CDR1 and CDR2 are WNHNN and SYGVQD (reference sequence). The CDR3 consists of 14 residues.

The chain couples TRBV13 to TRBJ2-5, with a possible D match to TRBD2 (5 bases). The CDR3 covers 13 residues. Germline lookup yields CDR1 PRHDT and CDR2 FYEKMQ (reference sequence). Trimming took off 5 bases at V and 3 bases at J, with 10 bases between the two ends. The chain's CDR3 is CASSPDGEETQYF. The CDR3 DNA reads as TGTGCCAGCAGCCCAGACGGGGAAGAGACCCAGTACTTC.

V is TRBV6-1 and J is TRBJ1-1; D uncertain. Germline V gives CDR1 MNHNS, CDR2 SASEGT. The CDR3 is 13 residues long. The V end was cut by 5 bases, the J end by 6 bases, with 13 bases between. CDR3: CASSSGETAEAFF. As DNA, the CDR3 is TGTGCCAGCAGTTCCGGGGAGACGGCTGAAGCTTTCTTT.

The chain employs TRBV6-1 and TRBJ2-7; perhaps TRBD1 as D (6 bases). Per the germline V gene, CDR1 is MNHNS and CDR2 is SASEGT. Trimming removed 5 bases from V and 3 bases from J, with 17 bases in between. This CDR3 is 15 amino acids long. The CDR3 sequence is CASSFEGGSRYEQYF. The CDR3 region has the DNA TGTGCCAGCAGTTTTGAAGGGGGAAGCCGCTACGAGCAGTACTTC.

The V and J genes are TRBV5-4 and TRBJ2-7; 9 positions match TRBD1. V was pared by 5 bases and J by 5 bases, with 8 bases of the junction left unmatched. CDR1 SGHNT and CDR2 YYREEE come from the germline V gene (reference sequence). The CDR3 is made up of 14 amino acids. Written as DNA, the CDR3 is TGTGCCAGCAGTCTAACAGGGGGCCGGGACGAGCAGTACTTC. Protein: CASSLTGGRDEQYF.

This clone has only a few counts. CDR3 in DNA: TGTGCCAGCAGTGAAAGCGTGAACACTGAAGCTTTCTTT. It codes for CASSESVNTEAFF. The chain recombines TRBV6-4 with TRBJ1-1, with D uncertain. Deletions cut 3 bases from V and 0 bases from J, with 5 bases between. Germline CDR1 is MRHNA and CDR2 is SNTAGT. This CDR3 region has 13 residues.

The chain uses TRBV28 and TRBJ2-3; the match to TRBD1 covers 7 bases. The CDR3 consists of 17 residues. CDR1 and CDR2 (germline): MDHEN, SYDVKM. The ends lost 1 base at V and 2 bases at J; junction bases unmatched: 9. Written as DNA, the CDR3 is TGTGCCAGCAGTTTATTTTTCGACAGGGAGATCACAGATACGCAGTATTTT. Protein: CASSLFFDREITDTQYF.

V gene TRBV19 combines with J gene TRBJ2-1; D remains ambiguous. The germline gives CDR1 LNHDA, CDR2 SQIVND (reference sequence). Trimming removed 7 bases at V and 0 bases at J, with 13 bases between. The CDR3 is made up of 15 amino acids. The DNA of the CDR3 is TGTGCCAGTACCGCGTCGCGCGGCTCCTACAATGAGCAGTTCTTC. Translated: CASTASRGSYNEQFF.

This clone was observed a few times. The chain combines TRBV7-6 with TRBJ1-3; TRBD1 matches at 10 bases. Losses at the gene ends were 6 bases for V and 0 bases for J; bases not matched to a gene: 11. CDR3 size: 18 residues. Germline values: CDR1 SGHVS, CDR2 FNYEAQ. In nucleotides, the CDR3 is TGTGCCAGCAGGCGGGGACAGGGGCCCCTCTTCTCTGGAAACACCATATATTTT. Amino acid sequence: CASRRGQGPLFSGNTIYF.

This clone was seen a few times. The V gene is TRBV10-1, the J gene TRBJ2-1, with D tentatively TRBD1 (6 bases). The V end lost 2 bases, the J end lost 3 bases, and 11 bases lay between the germline ends. CDR1 is WNHNN, CDR2 SYGVQD, per germline (reference sequence). The CDR3 spans 15 residues. The CDR3 nucleotides read TGCGCCAGCAGTGAGGGCAGGGGTGACTACAATGAGCAGTTCTTC. Protein sequence: CASSEGRGDYNEQFF.

The V call is TRBV4-1, the J call TRBJ2-1; the match to TRBD2 covers 10 bases. The CDR3 extends over 16 amino acids. Unmatched junction bases numbered 4, after V lost 3 bases and J lost 2 bases. Germline assignment: CDR1 MGHRA and CDR2 YSYEKL. The CDR3 here is CASSHLAGAPYNEQFF. The CDR3 nucleotides are TGCGCCAGCAGCCATCTAGCGGGGGCGCCCTACAATGAGCAGTTCTTC.

The sample holds a few counts of this clone. V gene TRBV6-4 combines with J gene TRBJ2-3, with a weak D call TRBD2 (6 bases). V dropped 5 bases and J dropped 4 bases, with 16 bases sitting between them. CDR3 length: 15 amino acids. Germline loops: CDR1 MRHNA, CDR2 SNTAGT. The CDR3 reads CASSSGSSGSDTQYF. DNA for the CDR3: TGTGCCAGCAGTTCAGGAAGTAGCGGCTCAGATACGCAGTATTTT.